Listed below are T cell receptor beta chains from one sample, sequenced in a study of cytomegalovirus exposure and HLA in healthy donors. Here immunoSEQ multiplex PCR was the method, and the copy in TCRdb shows in-frame clones only, minus some. The data contain about 130,000 clones, around three fifths of them singletons. The sequencing sample was made of PBMCs. The receptors were gathered from a middle-aged woman in good health and CMV-seronegative. The CDR3 runs from the conserved cysteine through the conserved F or W. The D gene is left open where the match is weak. Clone size, where shown, is once, few, many, or a class for clones that have expanded.

CDR3 DNA	CDR3 protein	D gene	CDR3 length	clone size	J gene	V gene
TGTGCCAGCAGCCCTAGATGGGACAAAAACAATGAGCAGTTCTTC	CASSPRWDKNNEQFF	.	15	.	TRBJ2-1	TRBV7-6
TGTGCCAGTAGTAGCCTACAGGGGAATCAGCCCCAGCATTTT	CASSSLQGNQPQHF	TRBD1	14	.	TRBJ1-5	TRBV19
TGTGCCAGCAGCTTGGGTTTCAGGGAAAATTCACCCCTCCACTTT	CASSLGFRENSPLHF	.	15	.	TRBJ1-6	TRBV5-6
TGCGCCAGCAGCTTGGCGGCTAGCGGGGCCAATGAGCAGTTCTTC	CASSLAASGANEQFF	TRBD2	15	.	TRBJ2-1	TRBV5-1
TGTGCCAGCAGCCCGGGACAGCCACCGAACACCGGGGAGCTGTTTTTT	CASSPGQPPNTGELFF	TRBD1	16	.	TRBJ2-2	TRBV7-7
TGTGCCAGCAGCGTTCAGGGTTACGAGCAGTACTTC	CASSVQGYEQYF	.	12	.	TRBJ2-7	TRBV7-9
TGTGCCAGCAGTGCCACAGAGAACACTGAAGCTTTCTTT	CASSATENTEAFF	.	13	few	TRBJ1-1	TRBV27
TGTGCCAGCAGCATCCTCGGGGAATCATGGAGAGAGACCCAGTACTTC	CASSILGESWRETQYF	.	16	.	TRBJ2-5	TRBV9
TGTGCCAGCAGCCAAGACTCAGGGACAGGGAGAGAAGCTTTCTTT	CASSQDSGTGREAFF	TRBD1	15	.	TRBJ1-1	TRBV4-2
TGTGCCAGCAGCTTAGGGGGGAGGGGCACCGGGGAGCTGTTTTTT	CASSLGGRGTGELFF	TRBD2	15	.	TRBJ2-2	TRBV7-3
TGTGCCAGCAGTTGGAGGGGGACAGGGGGTCTTTATAATTCACCCCTCCACTTT	CASSWRGTGGLYNSPLHF	TRBD1	18	.	TRBJ1-6	TRBV27
TGTGCCAGCACCAAAGGGAGGGGGTGGGAGCAGTACTTC	CASTKGRGWEQYF	.	13	few	TRBJ2-7	TRBV6-5
TGCAGCGAGCACCAGGGGGCGAGTAGCAATCAGCCCCAGCATTTT	CSEHQGASSNQPQHF	TRBD1	15	.	TRBJ1-5	TRBV29-1
TGTGCCAGCAGCTCCACTAGGGGGGGGGTCTTTCTCTACGAGCAGTACTTC	CASSSTRGGVFLYEQYF	.	17	.	TRBJ2-7	TRBV11-2
TGTGCCAGCTCACCCTTAGACGTTTCAGGGAATCAGCCCCAGCATTTT	CASSPLDVSGNQPQHF	.	16	few	TRBJ1-5	TRBV18
TGTGCCTGGAGTCCAACAAGCAATCAGCCCCAGCATTTT	CAWSPTSNQPQHF	.	13	.	TRBJ1-5	TRBV30
TGTGCCAGCAGCCCCGCGCGGGGCCTGATCGCCGGGGAGCTGTTTTTT	CASSPARGLIAGELFF	.	16	.	TRBJ2-2	TRBV5-4
TGTGCCAGCAGCTCAGGATTGACAGGGACCCGTTATGGCTACACCTTC	CASSSGLTGTRYGYTF	TRBD1	16	.	TRBJ1-2	TRBV5-4
TGCGCCAGCAGCTCGGGGGGCTCAAATGAGCAGTTCTTC	CASSSGGSNEQFF	.	13	.	TRBJ2-1	TRBV10-1
TGTGCCAGCAGTCAGGACAGGGGGGGTCAGCCCCAGCATTTT	CASSQDRGGQPQHF	TRBD1	14	once	TRBJ1-5	TRBV28
TGTGCCAGCAGGTCCGGGACTAGGGGAGGGCGAGAGACCCAGTACTTC	CASRSGTRGGRETQYF	TRBD2	16	.	TRBJ2-5	TRBV28